This T cell receptor beta chain was sequenced for a study of response to subunit inactivated influenza vaccine. The study's findings and limits: It was suggested by the authors that few new T cells are recruited by each seasonal influenza vaccination.

TCRdb redid the calling of the RT-PCR reads with MiXCR, one entry per CDR3 protein. The repertoire holds 300,000 to 350,000 distinct CDR3 sequences, with roughly 22% as singletons. For this clonotype: Its antigen is unknown.

The ends lost 3 bases at V and 4 bases at J; junction bases unmatched: 10. The CDR3 is 16 amino acids. Germline assignment: CDR1 SGHTS and CDR2 YDEGEE. The clonotype originates from a man aged 50 to 75 who received an inactivated influenza vaccine. The J gene is TRBJ1-1, the V gene TRBV5-8; TRBD1 aligns across 9 bases. Material: PBMCs from blood, obtained less than 22 months after vaccination. The CDR3 loop is CASSSNRDRVRTEAFF. CDR3 DNA: TGTGCCAGCAGCTCCAACCGGGACAGGGTGCGCACTGAAGCTTTCTTT.